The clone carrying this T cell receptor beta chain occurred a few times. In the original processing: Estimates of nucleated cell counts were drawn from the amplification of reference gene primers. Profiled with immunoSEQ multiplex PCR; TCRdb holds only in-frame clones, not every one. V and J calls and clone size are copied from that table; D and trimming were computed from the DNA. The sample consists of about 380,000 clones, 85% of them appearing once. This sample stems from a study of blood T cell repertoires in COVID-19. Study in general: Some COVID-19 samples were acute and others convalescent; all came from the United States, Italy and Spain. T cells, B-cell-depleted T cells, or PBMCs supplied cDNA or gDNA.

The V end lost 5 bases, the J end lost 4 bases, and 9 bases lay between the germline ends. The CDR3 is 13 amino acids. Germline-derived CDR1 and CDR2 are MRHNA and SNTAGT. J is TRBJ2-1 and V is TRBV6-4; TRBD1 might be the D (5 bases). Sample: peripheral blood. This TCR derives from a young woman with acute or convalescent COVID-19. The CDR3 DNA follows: TGTGCCAGCAGTTCCGACAGTTACAATGAGCAGTTCTTC. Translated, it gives CASSSDSYNEQFF.